The T cell receptor (beta chain) described here comes from a study of blood T cell repertoires in COVID-19. Study-level background: Sources were T cells, B-cell-depleted T cells, or PBMCs; the material itself was cDNA or gDNA.

With V trimmed by 4 bases and J by 5 bases, 8 bases remained unmatched. The CDR3 contains 16 residues. Germline V lookup: CDR1 SGDLS, CDR2 YYNGEE. In the authors' methods: Amplified reference gene primers provided the basis for estimating nucleated cell counts. Sequencing was performed with immunoSEQ multiplex PCR; in TCRdb, only in-frame clones are kept and a portion is missing. The DNA gave D and trimming, while V, J and clone size come from that table. In the table there are a few hundred thousand clones, roughly 80% of which are singletons. The sample comprised peripheral blood. The receptor was isolated from a woman aged 18-30 years with acute or convalescent COVID-19. V and J are TRBV9 and TRBJ2-1; TRBD2 aligns across 11 bases. CDR3 region: CASSPRLLAGDNEQFF. The CDR3 DNA follows: TGTGCCAGCAGCCCCCGGTTACTAGCGGGAGACAATGAGCAGTTCTTC.